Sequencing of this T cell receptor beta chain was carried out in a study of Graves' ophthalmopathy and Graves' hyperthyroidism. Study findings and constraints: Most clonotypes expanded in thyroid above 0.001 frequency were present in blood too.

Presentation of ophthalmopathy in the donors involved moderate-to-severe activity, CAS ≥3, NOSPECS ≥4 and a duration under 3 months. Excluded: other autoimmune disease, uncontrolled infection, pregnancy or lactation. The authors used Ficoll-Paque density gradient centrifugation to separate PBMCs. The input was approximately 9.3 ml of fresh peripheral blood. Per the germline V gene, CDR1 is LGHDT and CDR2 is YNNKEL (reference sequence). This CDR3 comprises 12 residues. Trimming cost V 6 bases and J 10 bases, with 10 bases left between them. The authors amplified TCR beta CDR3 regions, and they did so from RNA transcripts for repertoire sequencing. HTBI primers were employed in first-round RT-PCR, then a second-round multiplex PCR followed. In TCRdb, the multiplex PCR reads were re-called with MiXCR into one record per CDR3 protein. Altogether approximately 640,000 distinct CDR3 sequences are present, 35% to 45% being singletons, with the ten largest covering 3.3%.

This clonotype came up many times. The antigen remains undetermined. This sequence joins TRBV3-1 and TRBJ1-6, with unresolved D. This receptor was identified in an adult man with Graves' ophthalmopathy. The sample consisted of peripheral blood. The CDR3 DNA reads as TGTGCCAGCAGTCCGAGTGACTCACCCCTCCACTTT. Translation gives CASSPSDSPLHF.